This T cell receptor (beta chain) emerged from a study of resident and recirculating memory T cells in vitiligo. Here immunoSEQ multiplex PCR was the method, and the copy in TCRdb shows in-frame clones only, minus some. Of around 38,000 clones listed, 92% are singletons. V lost 1 base, J lost 6 bases, and 3 bases stayed unmatched. Germline CDR1 and CDR2: SSHAT and FNYEAQ (reference sequence). The CDR3 contains 15 residues. The chain employs TRBV7-7 and TRBJ2-1; the match to TRBD2 covers 10 bases. The specimen was blood. This receptor was taken from a male donor with vitiligo. Written as DNA, the CDR3 is TGTGCCAGCAGCTTAGGTCCTAGCGGGGGCAATGAGCAGTTCTTC. Amino acid sequence: CASSLGPSGGNEQFF.